These T cell receptor beta chains were read from a single sample in a study of blood T cells in healthy people across ages. Using its own MiXCR run on the 5' RACE reads, TCRdb lists one record per CDR3 protein. The sample yields 1.5 million or so distinct CDR3 sequences, approximately 39% seen once. Sequenced sample: blood. Receptors originate from a woman aged 18-29 years in good health. Each CDR3 is given with its conserved first and last residue. A D gene is named only where the DNA matches it firmly. A row's size may be missing; if present it is once, few, many or a size class.

12	.	TRBV3-1	TRBJ2-1	.	CASSQIWIEQFF	TGTGCCAGCAGCCAAATCTGGATCGAGCAGTTCTTC
15	.	TRBV27	TRBJ1-6	.	CASSWAGQNNSPLHF	TGTGCCAGCAGTTGGGCCGGCCAGAATAATTCACCCCTCCACTTT
16	.	TRBV27	TRBJ2-7	TRBD1	CASSFSGTGLPYEQYF	TGTGCCAGCAGTTTTTCCGGGACAGGCCTACCCTACGAGCAGTACTTC
15	.	TRBV9	TRBJ2-7	.	CASSVAGKYYNEQYF	TGTGCCAGCAGCGTAGCCGGGAAATACTACAATGAGCAGTACTTC
13	many	TRBV12-3/TRBV12-4	TRBJ2-3	.	CASSATGTDTQYF	TGTGCCAGCAGTGCTACAGGGACAGATACGCAGTATTTT
13	.	TRBV27	TRBJ2-1	.	CASSGEYYNEQFF	TGTGCCAGCAGCGGAGAGTACTACAATGAGCAGTTCTTC
20	few	TRBV9	TRBJ2-2	.	CASSFRSRNSLERDTGELFF	TGTGCCAGCAGCTTCCGATCCCGGAACAGCTTAGAAAGGGACACCGGGGAGCTGTTTTTT
19	few	TRBV14	TRBJ2-1	TRBD2	CASSQVLAGKSPYYNEQFF	TGTGCCAGCAGCCAAGTACTAGCGGGGAAGAGCCCCTACTACAATGAGCAGTTCTTC
16	.	TRBV4-3	TRBJ2-3	TRBD2	CASSQITSGGTDTQYF	TGCGCCAGCAGCCAGATTACTAGCGGGGGCACAGATACGCAGTATTTT
13	.	TRBV10-3	TRBJ1-1	.	CATIQGMNTEAFF	TGTGCCACTATTCAGGGGATGAACACTGAAGCTTTCTTT
13	few	TRBV20-1	TRBJ2-1	.	CSARPPTVNEQFF	TGCAGTGCTAGGCCCCCCACTGTTAATGAGCAGTTCTTC
15	.	TRBV12-3/TRBV12-4	TRBJ2-4	.	CASSRPGDAKNIQYF	TGTGCCAGCAGTCGCCCAGGGGACGCCAAAAACATTCAGTACTTC
15	.	TRBV3-1	TRBJ1-2	.	CASSPGPSSGGGYTF	TGTGCCAGCAGCCCGGGGCCGTCTTCCGGAGGAGGCTACACCTTC
15	once	TRBV5-8	TRBJ1-6	.	CASSFLDRDNSPLHF	TGTGCCAGCAGCTTTCTGGACAGAGATAATTCACCCCTCCACTTT